Presented here are 32 T cell receptor beta chains from one specimen sequenced in a study of T cell repertoires in cytomegalovirus infection. TCRdb called the reads again in MiXCR, with one record for every CDR3 protein. The sample comprises 600,000 to 800,000 distinct CDR3 sequences, 20% to 30% of which are singletons, and roughly 8% rests with the top ten. The sequenced sample consisted of CD8+ T cells from PBMCs. The receptors come from a human donor in good health (CMV status not recorded). Some clones in this sample may be carry-over from other donors' samples.

The gene calls are TRBV7-9 and TRBJ2-2; D is undetermined. V lost 3 bases and J 2 bases, leaving 7 bases between the germline ends. This CDR3 comprises 14 residues. The germline V gene encodes CDR1 SEHNR and CDR2 FQNEAQ (reference sequence). Here the CDR3 reads CASSLISNTGELFF. The CDR3 DNA is TGTGCCAGCAGCTTGATTTCCAACACCGGGGAGCTGTTTTTT.

This clonotype came up a few times. This CDR3 is CASSHVDGPYQPQHF. Written as DNA, the CDR3 is TGCGCCAGCAGTCATGTGGACGGCCCATATCAGCCCCAGCATTTT. The chain has TRBV23-1 and TRBJ1-5; D is ambiguous. TRBV23-1 is marked as an open reading frame, function uncertain. The CDR3 loop spans 15 amino acids. V lost 3 bases, J lost 5 bases, and 14 bases lay in between.

This clonotype occurred many times. This chain uses TRBV6-2 or TRBV6-3 with TRBJ2-7; 7 nucleotides match TRBD1. Germline V gene data show CDR1 as MNHEY and CDR2 as SVGEGT. V shed 6 bases, J shed 6 bases, and the junction held 5 bases outside the gene matches. The CDR3 length is 12 residues. For the CDR3, the DNA is TGTGCCAGCAGCCCAACAGGGGCCGAGCAGTACGTC. This codes for CASSPTGAEQYV.

The J gene is TRBJ1-2, the V gene TRBV28; possibly TRBD1 for D (5 bases). V shed 11 bases and J shed 4 bases, with 20 bases lying between them. Germline assignment: CDR1 MDHEN and CDR2 SYDVKM. This CDR3 is 14 amino acids long. CDR3 bases: TGTGCCGTCTCGGTTTCGGAGGGGCTCTATGGCTACACCTTC. This codes for CAVSVSEGLYGYTF.

The chain carries TRBV6-6 and TRBJ1-2; TRBD1 aligns across 8 bases. The V gene end was trimmed by 7 bases and the J gene end by 0 bases; junction bases not matched to a gene: 13. Germline V gene lookup returns CDR1 MNHNY and CDR2 SVGAGI (reference sequence). This CDR3 is built from 17 residues. The CDR3 nucleotides read TGTGCCAGCACTCCAGGGGGCGGAGGACCCCCTAACTATGGCTACACCTTC. It encodes CASTPGGGGPPNYGYTF.

The chain joins TRBV28 to TRBJ2-1; 8 nucleotides align to TRBD2. V shed 11 bases, J shed 2 bases, and the junction held 5 bases outside the gene matches. The CDR3 runs 13 residues. CDR1 is MDHEN, CDR2 SYDVKM, per germline. CDR3 sequence: CAGGGLTYNEQFF. Written as DNA, the CDR3 is TGTGCCGGCGGGGGGCTAACCTACAATGAGCAGTTCTTC.

Concerning this clonotype itself: It may be a read error: a sequence one base away is much more abundant. The CDR3 nucleotides are TGTGCCAGCAGCCAAGCCGTGACTGGAGATACGCAGTATTTT. It encodes CASSQAVTGDTQYF. The V call is TRBV4-1, the J call TRBJ2-3, with no clear D. CDR3 size: 14 residues. CDR1 is MGHRA and CDR2 is YSYEKL in the germline V gene.

The chain uses TRBV28 and TRBJ1-5, with TRBD1 as a possible D gene (5 bases). V lost 5 bases to trimming and J lost 3 bases, with 11 bases between them. Germline V lookup: CDR1 MDHEN, CDR2 SYDVKM. This CDR3 contains 14 residues. CDR3 loop: CASSPPDNNQPQHF. The CDR3 region has the DNA TGTGCCAGCAGTCCTCCGGACAACAATCAGCCCCAGCATTTT.

This clonotype was observed a handful of times. CDR3 sequence (DNA): TGTGCCAGCCGAGACAGCGGGGGCTTAGAGACCCAGTACTTC. Encoded protein: CASRDSGGLETQYF. The J gene is TRBJ2-5, the V gene TRBV12-3 or TRBV12-4; 8 bases agree with TRBD2. This CDR3 spans 14 amino acids. V shed 8 bases, J shed 4 bases, and the junction held 9 bases outside the gene matches.

This clonotype was seen only a few times. The chain couples TRBV19 to TRBJ2-3, with TRBD1 as a possible D gene (5 bases). Trimming removed 3 bases from V and 4 bases from J, with 14 bases in between. This CDR3 has 15 amino acids. Germline assignment: CDR1 LNHDA and CDR2 SQIVND (reference sequence). In DNA form, the CDR3 reads TGTGCCAGTAGTATCTGGGGCACCAGGCCAGATACGCAGTATTTT. It translates to CASSIWGTRPDTQYF.

This clonotype has a count of ten or more. The chain has TRBV7-9 and TRBJ1-3; 7 nucleotides match TRBD1. The germline gives CDR1 SEHNR, CDR2 FQNEAQ (reference sequence). The CDR3 is 17 amino acids. The junction had 10 bases not matched to a gene; V was cut back by 5 bases and J by 0 bases. This CDR3 is CASSLQPRDSSGNTIYF. The CDR3 DNA follows: TGTGCCAGCAGCCTACAGCCCCGGGACAGCTCTGGAAACACCATATATTTT.

This clonotype came up a few times. The chain joins TRBV7-9 to TRBJ1-2, with D perhaps TRBD1 (5 bases). V shed 5 bases and J shed 4 bases, with 17 bases lying between them. The CDR3 covers 15 residues. Germline V gene sequence: CDR1 SEHNR, CDR2 FQNEAQ (reference sequence). CDR3: CASSPDYGGGYGYTF. In DNA form, the CDR3 reads TGTGCCAGCAGCCCCGACTATGGGGGGGGCTATGGCTACACCTTC.

At least ten counts were recorded for this clonotype. This rearrangement joins TRBV7-9 to TRBJ2-1; D remains unclear. Germline assignment: CDR1 SEHNR and CDR2 FQNEAQ (reference sequence). The ends were cut back, 2 bases at V and 0 bases at J, with 11 bases in the middle. There are 16 residues in the CDR3. CDR3 in DNA: TGTGCCAGCAGCTTACGTCAGACGGTCTCCTACAATGAGCAGTTCTTC. Translation: CASSLRQTVSYNEQFF.

The chain links TRBV14 to TRBJ2-1, with D perhaps TRBD2 (6 bases). The length of the CDR3 is 13 residues. V dropped 4 bases and J dropped 9 bases, with 13 bases sitting between them. CDR1 is SGHDN and CDR2 is FVKESK in the germline V gene. The chain's CDR3 is CASSPVGGGEQFF. CDR3 nucleotide sequence: TGTGCCAGCAGCCCCGTGGGGGGTGGTGAGCAGTTCTTC.

A few counts support this clonotype. The chain couples TRBV5-6 to TRBJ1-6, with D unresolved. The CDR3 is made up of 12 amino acids. Germline assignment: CDR1 SGHDT and CDR2 YYEEEE. With 7 bases removed from V and 7 bases from J, the gap between germline ends came to 9 bases. The CDR3 sequence: CASGLGNSPLHF. CDR3 nucleotide sequence: TGTGCCAGCGGCCTGGGGAATTCACCCCTCCACTTT.

This clonotype was found a few times. The rearrangement links TRBV12-5 to TRBJ1-2, with a weak D call TRBD1 (5 bases). The CDR3 extends over 15 amino acids. With 6 bases removed from V and 8 bases from J, the gap between germline ends came to 22 bases. Germline values: CDR1 LGHNT, CDR2 FRNRAP. CDR3 in amino acids: CASGLPRQSSGGYTF. The CDR3 coding sequence is TGTGCTAGTGGCCTTCCCCGACAGTCCTCGGGAGGCTACACCTTC. The full variable domain, in which reference TRBV12-5 and TRBJ1-2 provide the parts outside the CDR3, is DARVTQTPRHKVTEMGQEVTMRCQPILGHNTVFWYRQTMMQGLELLAYFRNRAPLDDSGMPKDRFSAEMPDATLATLKIQPSEPRDSAVYFCASGLPRQSSGGYTFGSGTRLTVV.

This clonotype was counted between two and nine times. V and J are TRBV10-2 and TRBJ1-6, with D maybe TRBD1 (5 bases). The V gene's germline CDR1 is WSHSY and CDR2 SAAADI. The V end lost 2 bases, the J end lost 6 bases, and 14 bases lay between the germline ends. The CDR3 covers 16 residues. The CDR3: CASSEVPTVANSPLHF. DNA for the CDR3: TGCGCCAGCAGTGAGGTCCCGACAGTTGCTAATTCACCCCTCCACTTT.

The chain uses TRBV12-5 and TRBJ1-2; 9 bases match TRBD1. CDR1 and CDR2 from the germline V gene are LGHNT and FRNRAP. J lost 6 bases, V lost 5 bases, and 7 bases had no gene match. The CDR3 length is 14 residues. The CDR3 nucleotides are TGTGCTAGTGGTCCCCCGGGACAGGGCCATGGCTACACCTTC. Translating gives CASGPPGQGHGYTF.

The V and J genes are TRBV20-1 and TRBJ2-5; a possible D gene is TRBD2 (7 bases). V lost 4 bases to trimming and J lost 4 bases, with 13 bases between them. CDR1 and CDR2 (germline): DFQATT, SNEGSKA (reference sequence). The CDR3 sequence is 13 residues long. The CDR3 sequence: CSATEGGPETQYF. In nucleotides, the CDR3 is TGCAGTGCTACCGAGGGGGGGCCAGAGACCCAGTACTTC.

This clonotype was recorded at least ten times. The V gene is TRBV7-8, the J gene TRBJ2-5, with D possibly TRBD2 on 6 matching bases. The germline V gene encodes CDR1 SGHVS and CDR2 FQNEAQ. This CDR3 is built from 13 residues. Deletions cut 3 bases from V and 3 bases from J, with 8 bases between. The CDR3 here is CASSFRLEETQYF. The CDR3, as DNA: TGTGCCAGCAGCTTCCGACTAGAAGAGACCCAGTACTTC.

This clonotype was picked up many times. This chain uses TRBV7-9 with TRBJ1-2, with TRBD1 identical over 7 bases. This CDR3 is 15 amino acids long. The ends lost 5 bases at V and 2 bases at J; junction bases unmatched: 8. Germline loops: CDR1 SEHNR, CDR2 FQNEAQ (reference sequence). The CDR3 sequence is CASSPGTVRNYGYTF. CDR3 DNA: TGTGCCAGCAGCCCCGGGACAGTGCGCAACTATGGCTACACCTTC.

This clonotype occurred a few times. The chain couples TRBV28 to TRBJ2-4; D is uncertain. The V end lost 4 bases, the J end lost 1 base, and 8 bases lay between the germline ends. The CDR3 is 14 amino acids. Germline-derived CDR1 and CDR2 are MDHEN and SYDVKM. The CDR3 here is CASSSYGAKNIQYF. CDR3 nucleotide sequence: TGTGCCAGCAGTTCATACGGGGCCAAAAACATTCAGTACTTC.

At least ten counts were recorded for this clonotype. The rearrangement uses TRBV7-6 and TRBJ1-2; TRBD1 might be the D (5 bases). The ends were cut back, 5 bases at V and 3 bases at J, with 13 bases in the middle. In germline, CDR1 is SGHVS, CDR2 FNYEAQ. This CDR3 spans 14 amino acids. CDR3 sequence reads: CASSPTAFDYGYTF. CDR3 sequence (DNA): TGTGCCAGCAGCCCGACAGCTTTCGACTATGGCTACACCTTC. The full variable domain, with the rest looked up from reference TRBV7-6 and TRBJ1-2, is GAGVSQSPRYKVTKRGQDVALRCDPISGHVSLYWYRQALGQGPEFLTYFNYEAQQDKSGLPNDRFSAERPEGSISTLTIQRTEQRDSAMYRCASSPTAFDYGYTFGSGTRLTVV.

The chain carries TRBV29-1 and TRBJ2-1; perhaps TRBD2 as D (6 bases). Germline CDR1 reads SQVTM; CDR2 reads ANQGSEA. Deletions cut 4 bases from V and 6 bases from J, with 22 bases between. CDR3 size: 16 residues. The CDR3 loop reads CSVGGSTRGRINEQFF. The CDR3 bases are TGCAGCGTTGGAGGGTCTACACGGGGGAGGATCAATGAGCAGTTCTTC.

This clonotype was seen at least ten times. The chain links TRBV7-2 to TRBJ2-2, with 7 positions matching TRBD2. The CDR3 consists of 17 residues. CDR1 is SGHTA and CDR2 is FQGNSA in the germline V gene. J lost 0 bases, V lost 1 base, and 5 bases had no gene match. CDR3: CASSLGGGGANTGELFF. CDR3 DNA: TGTGCCAGCAGCTTAGGGGGCGGGGGAGCGAACACCGGGGAGCTGTTTTTT.

This clonotype was seen repeatedly, ten times or more. This sequence joins TRBV7-9 and TRBJ2-1, with a weak D call TRBD1 (5 bases). The CDR3 is 13 residues long. Between the trimmed V and J ends, which lost 5 bases and 8 bases, there was a span of 13 bases. Germline CDR1 SEHNR, CDR2 FQNEAQ (reference sequence). The CDR3 is CASSGSTGDEQFF. The CDR3 region has the DNA TGTGCCAGCAGCGGAAGCACAGGAGATGAGCAGTTCTTC.

This clonotype was seen just once. With a much larger clone just one base away, this may be a read error. The chain recombines TRBV7-9 with TRBJ2-2; a possible D gene is TRBD1 (5 bases). The germline CDR1 and CDR2 sequences are SEHNR and FQNEAQ (reference sequence). The CDR3 runs 14 residues. Trimming stripped 6 bases from V and 5 bases from J, with 13 bases between. The CDR3: CASSTGHKTGELFF. DNA for the CDR3: TGTGCCAGCAGTACCGGACACAAGACCGGGGAGCTGTTTTTT.

This clonotype was seen a handful of times. V gene TRBV10-3 combines with J gene TRBJ2-7, with 12 nucleotides matching TRBD2. V lost 4 bases to trimming and J lost 2 bases; unmatched junction nucleotides: 6. This CDR3 is 16 amino acids long. Germline V CDR1 and CDR2: ENHRY, SYGVKD. CDR3 sequence: CAISARLAGEAYEQYF. CDR3 nucleotides: TGTGCCATCAGTGCCCGACTAGCGGGGGAGGCCTACGAGCAGTACTTC.

This clonotype was counted between two and nine times. This chain's CDR3 is CASSHPWTSGSTGELFF. Written as DNA, the CDR3 is TGCGCCAGCAGCCACCCCTGGACTAGCGGCTCCACCGGGGAGCTGTTTTTT. The genes are TRBV4-1 and TRBJ2-2; 10 bases fit TRBD2. The V gene end was trimmed by 3 bases and the J gene end by 4 bases; junction bases not matched to a gene: 8. This CDR3 has 17 residues. Looked up from germline, CDR1 is MGHRA and CDR2 is YSYEKL.

This clonotype has only a few counts. The chain joins TRBV6-5 to TRBJ2-1; D unresolved. This CDR3 region has 14 residues. Germline V gene data show CDR1 as MNHEY and CDR2 as SVGAGI. V lost 2 bases to trimming and J lost 5 bases, with 10 bases between them. Written as DNA, the CDR3 is TGTGCCAGCAGTTACCACAGAACGAACAATGAGCAGTTCTTC. Its translation: CASSYHRTNNEQFF.

This clonotype was seen more than once but under ten times. The chain is built from TRBV4-1 and TRBJ2-3, with 10 bases lining up with TRBD2. CDR3 length: 14 residues. Germline trimming cut 3 bases from V and 9 bases from J; bases unmatched to any gene: 6. The germline V gene encodes CDR1 MGHRA and CDR2 YSYEKL. Here the CDR3 DNA reads TGCGCCAGCAGCCAGGCCGGGACTAGCGACACGCAGTATTTT. This codes for CASSQAGTSDTQYF.

J is TRBJ2-5 and V is TRBV20-1, with TRBD1 identical over 7 bases. The length of the CDR3 is 13 residues. The V and J ends lost 7 bases and 5 bases, in that order; junction bases with no gene match: 10. The germline gives CDR1 DFQATT, CDR2 SNEGSKA (reference sequence). CDR3 sequence: CSVFSGTAETQYF. In nucleotides, the CDR3 is TGCAGTGTTTTTTCCGGGACAGCGGAGACCCAGTACTTC.